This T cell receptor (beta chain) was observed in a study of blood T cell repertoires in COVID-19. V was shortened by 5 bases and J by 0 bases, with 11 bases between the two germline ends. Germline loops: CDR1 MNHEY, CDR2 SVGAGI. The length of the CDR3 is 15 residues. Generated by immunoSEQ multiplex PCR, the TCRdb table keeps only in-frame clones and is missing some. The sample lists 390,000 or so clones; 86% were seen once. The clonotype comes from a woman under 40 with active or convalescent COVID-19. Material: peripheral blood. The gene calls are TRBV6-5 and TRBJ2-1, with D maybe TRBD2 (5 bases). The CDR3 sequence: CASSPDYNSYNEQFF. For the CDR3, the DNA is TGTGCCAGCAGTCCCGACTATAACTCCTACAATGAGCAGTTCTTC.